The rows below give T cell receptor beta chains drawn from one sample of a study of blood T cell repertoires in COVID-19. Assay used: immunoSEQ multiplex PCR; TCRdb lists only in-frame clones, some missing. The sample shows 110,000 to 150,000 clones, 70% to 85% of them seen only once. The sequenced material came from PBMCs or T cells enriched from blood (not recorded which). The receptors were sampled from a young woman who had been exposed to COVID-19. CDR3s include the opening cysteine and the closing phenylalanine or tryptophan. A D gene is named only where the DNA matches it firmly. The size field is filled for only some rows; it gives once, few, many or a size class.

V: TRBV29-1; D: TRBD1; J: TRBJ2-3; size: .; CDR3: CSVEGDSRGTDTQYF; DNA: TGCAGCGTTGAAGGGGACAGCCGCGGCACAGATACGCAGTATTTT
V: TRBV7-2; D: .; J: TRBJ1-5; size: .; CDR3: CASSWGVGSNQPQHF; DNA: TGTGCCAGCAGCTGGGGGGTCGGAAGCAATCAGCCCCAGCATTTT
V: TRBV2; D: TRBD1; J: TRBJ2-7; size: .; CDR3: CASTRTGGSYEQYF; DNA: TGTGCCAGCACTAGGACAGGAGGTTCCTACGAGCAGTACTTC
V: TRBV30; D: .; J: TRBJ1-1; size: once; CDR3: CAWSAQRATEAFF; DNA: TGTGCCTGGAGTGCGCAGAGGGCCACTGAAGCTTTCTTT
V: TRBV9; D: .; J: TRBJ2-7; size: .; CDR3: CASSVEGGSSYEQYF; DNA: TGTGCCAGCAGCGTAGAGGGAGGAAGCTCCTACGAGCAGTACTTC
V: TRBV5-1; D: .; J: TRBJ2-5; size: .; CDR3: CASSLVGGLGETQYF; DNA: TGCGCCAGCAGCTTGGTCGGGGGTTTAGGCGAGACCCAGTACTTC
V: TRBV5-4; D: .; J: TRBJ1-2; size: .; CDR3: CASSSGTRDYGYTF; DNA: TGTGCCAGCAGCTCCGGGACACGGGACTATGGCTACACCTTC
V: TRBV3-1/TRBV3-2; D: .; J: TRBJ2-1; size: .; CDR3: CASSQATPVNEQFF; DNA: TGTGCCAGCAGCCAAGCGACTCCCGTCAATGAGCAGTTCTTC
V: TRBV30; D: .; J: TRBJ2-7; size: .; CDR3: CAWSGGDSSSYEQYF; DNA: TGTGCCTGGAGTGGGGGGGACAGTTCCTCCTACGAGCAGTACTTC
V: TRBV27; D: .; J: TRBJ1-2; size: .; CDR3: CASSLNSHYGYTF; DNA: TGTGCCAGCAGTTTAAACAGTCACTATGGCTACACCTTC
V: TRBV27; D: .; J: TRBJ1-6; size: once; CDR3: CASSPDGSLISPLHF; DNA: TGTGCCAGCAGTCCCGATGGGAGCCTTATTTCACCCCTCCACTTT
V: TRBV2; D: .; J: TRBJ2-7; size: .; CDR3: CASSQSGFYVEQYF; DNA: TGTGCCAGCAGTCAAAGCGGGTTCTACGTAGAGCAGTACTTC
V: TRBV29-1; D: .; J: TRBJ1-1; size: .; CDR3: CSVLGELGNTEAFF; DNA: TGCAGCGTCCTTGGGGAGCTCGGGAACACTGAAGCTTTCTTT
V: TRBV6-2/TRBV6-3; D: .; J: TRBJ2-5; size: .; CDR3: CASSYVGYQETQYF; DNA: TGTGCCAGCAGTTACGTCGGGTATCAAGAGACCCAGTACTTC
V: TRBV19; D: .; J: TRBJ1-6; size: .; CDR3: CASRGTQNSPLHF; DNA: TGTGCCAGTCGGGGGACCCAGAATTCACCCCTCCACTTT
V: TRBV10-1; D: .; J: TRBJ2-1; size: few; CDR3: CASSEQGGNEQFF; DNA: TGCGCCAGCAGTGAACAGGGCGGCAATGAGCAGTTCTTC
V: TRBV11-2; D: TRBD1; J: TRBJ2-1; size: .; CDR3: CASSLGTGGLLSYNEQFF; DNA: TGTGCCAGCAGTTTGGGGACAGGGGGCCTCTTATCCTACAATGAGCAGTTCTTC
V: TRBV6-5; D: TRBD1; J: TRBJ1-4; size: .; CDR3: CASSYPDRDEKLFF; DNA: TGTGCCAGCAGTTACCCGGACAGGGATGAAAAACTGTTTTTT
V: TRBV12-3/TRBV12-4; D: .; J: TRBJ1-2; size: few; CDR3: CASSLTGGYTF; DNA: TGTGCCAGCAGTTTAACAGGGGGCTACACCTTC
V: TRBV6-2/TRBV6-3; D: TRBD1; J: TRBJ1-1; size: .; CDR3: CASSYGWTGYEAFF; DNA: TGTGCCAGCAGTTACGGATGGACAGGATATGAAGCTTTCTTT
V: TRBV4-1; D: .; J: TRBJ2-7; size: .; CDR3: CASSQSPGEISYEQYF; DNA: TGCGCCAGCAGCCAATCCCCCGGAGAGATCTCCTACGAGCAGTACTTC
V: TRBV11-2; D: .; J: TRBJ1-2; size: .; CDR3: CASSLEGPGVYYGYTF; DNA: TGTGCCAGCAGCTTAGAGGGGCCAGGGGTTTACTATGGCTACACCTTC
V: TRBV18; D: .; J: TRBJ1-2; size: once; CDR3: CASSPSSGALGYTF; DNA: TGTGCCAGCTCACCCTCATCAGGGGCGCTTGGCTACACCTTC
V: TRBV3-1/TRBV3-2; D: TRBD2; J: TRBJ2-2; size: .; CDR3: CASSALAGVPRNTGELFF; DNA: TGTGCCAGCAGTGCCCTAGCGGGAGTACCGCGGAACACCGGGGAGCTGTTTTTT
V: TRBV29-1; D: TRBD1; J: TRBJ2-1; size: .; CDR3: CSVEKGAIPPSGEQFF; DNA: TGCAGCGTTGAAAAGGGGGCCATACCACCCTCGGGTGAGCAGTTCTTC
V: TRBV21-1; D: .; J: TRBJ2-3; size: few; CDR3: CASSSRDRGTDTQYF; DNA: TGTGCCAGCAGCAGCCGGGACAGGGGAACAGATACGCAGTATTTT
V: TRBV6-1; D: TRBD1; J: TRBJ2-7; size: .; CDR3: CASSARGTGGFDEQYF; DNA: TGTGCCAGCAGTGCCCGAGGGACAGGGGGCTTCGACGAGCAGTACTTC
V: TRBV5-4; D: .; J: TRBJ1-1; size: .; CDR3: CASSGGGLTTNTEAFF; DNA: TGTGCCAGCAGCGGGGGGGGGTTGACGACAAACACTGAAGCTTTCTTT
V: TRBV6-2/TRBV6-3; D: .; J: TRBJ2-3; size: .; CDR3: CASSYSAPTDTQYF; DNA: TGTGCCAGCAGTTACTCAGCCCCCACAGATACGCAGTATTTT
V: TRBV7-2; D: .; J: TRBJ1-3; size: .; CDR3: CASGGGRPPGNTIYF; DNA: TGTGCCAGCGGGGGGGGGAGACCCCCTGGAAACACCATATATTTT
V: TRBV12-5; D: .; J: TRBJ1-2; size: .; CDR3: CASGLLPGDGYTF; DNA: TGTGCTAGTGGTTTGCTTCCAGGGGATGGCTACACCTTC
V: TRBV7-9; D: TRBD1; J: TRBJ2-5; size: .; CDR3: CASSLSDRGGQETQYF; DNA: TGTGCCAGCAGCTTGAGCGACAGGGGTGGGCAAGAGACCCAGTACTTC
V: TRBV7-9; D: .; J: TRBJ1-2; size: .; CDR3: CASSIRGANYGYTF; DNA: TGTGCCAGCAGCATCAGAGGAGCTAACTATGGCTACACCTTC
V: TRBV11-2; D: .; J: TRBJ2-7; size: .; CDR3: CASSLRSDVSGEQYF; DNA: TGTGCCAGCAGCTTAAGGTCCGATGTTTCGGGCGAGCAGTACTTC
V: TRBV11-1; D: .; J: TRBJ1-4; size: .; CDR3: CASSLGTATNEKLFF; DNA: TGTGCCAGCAGCTTAGGGACAGCAACTAATGAAAAACTGTTTTTT
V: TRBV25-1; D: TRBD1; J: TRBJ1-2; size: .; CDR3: CASSTDRGYYGYTF; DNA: TGTGCCAGCAGTACAGACAGGGGGTACTATGGCTACACCTTC